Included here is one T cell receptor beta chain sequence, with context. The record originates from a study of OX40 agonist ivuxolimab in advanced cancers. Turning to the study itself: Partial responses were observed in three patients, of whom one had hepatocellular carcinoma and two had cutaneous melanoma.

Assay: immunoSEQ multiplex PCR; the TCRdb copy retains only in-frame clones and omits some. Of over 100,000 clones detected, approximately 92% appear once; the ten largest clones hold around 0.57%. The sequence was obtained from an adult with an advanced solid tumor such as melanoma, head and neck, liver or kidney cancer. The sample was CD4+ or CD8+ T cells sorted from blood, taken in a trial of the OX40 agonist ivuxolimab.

CDR3 loop: CASTEGAGGEQYF. The DNA for the CDR3 is TGTGCCAGCACCGAAGGTGCTGGCGGGGAGCAGTACTTC. V is TRBV6-1 and J is TRBJ2-7; D is perhaps TRBD2 (5 bases). Per germline, CDR1 MNHNS and CDR2 SASEGT. V lost 7 bases and J 7 bases, leaving 17 bases between the germline ends. There are 13 residues in the CDR3.